The 24 T cell receptor beta chains reported below all come from one sample, sequenced in a study of blood T cell repertoires in COVID-19. The table came from immunoSEQ multiplex PCR; TCRdb's copy has only in-frame clones and leaves some out. This table holds over 120,000 clones, less than 80% found once. The material sequenced was peripheral blood. The source of these receptors is an elderly woman with active or convalescent COVID-19.

The chain couples TRBV7-6 to TRBJ2-7; TRBD1 matches 10 bases. From germline, CDR1 is SGHVS and CDR2 FNYEAQ. The CDR3 is made up of 16 amino acids. Trimming took 5 bases from V and 3 from J; bases not matched to a gene: 10. Written as DNA, the CDR3 is TGTGCCAGCAGCCCATCGACGGGACAGGGGAACTACGAGCAGTACTTC. Translating gives CASSPSTGQGNYEQYF.

This sequence joins TRBV6-6 and TRBJ1-4; a weak D match, TRBD1 (5 bases). This CDR3 contains 14 residues. CDR1 is MNHNY and CDR2 is SVGAGI in the germline V gene (reference sequence). Trimming took 6 bases from V and 3 from J, leaving 11 bases between them. CDR3 sequence: CASRGWGSNEKLFF. For the CDR3, the DNA is TGTGCCAGCAGGGGTTGGGGCTCTAATGAAAAACTGTTTTTT.

This clone occurred a few times. The rearrangement joins TRBV7-2 to TRBJ1-2; TRBD1 aligns across 7 bases. CDR3 size: 15 residues. Germline loops: CDR1 SGHTA, CDR2 FQGNSA. J gave up 4 bases and V 5 bases, and 10 bases lay outside the gene matches. The CDR3 region has the DNA TGTGCCAGCAGCGAAATACAGGGGCGAGCCTATGGCTACACCTTC. Its translation: CASSEIQGRAYGYTF.

This chain joins TRBV30 and TRBJ1-2; TRBD1 aligns across 8 bases. V lost 3 bases to trimming and J lost 8 bases; unmatched junction nucleotides: 11. Germline lookup yields CDR1 GTSNPN and CDR2 SVGIG (reference sequence). The CDR3 is 14 residues long. For the CDR3, the DNA is TGTGCCTGGAGGGCAGGGGGCCCTTTGGGGGGCTACACCTTC. As protein: CAWRAGGPLGGYTF.

The genes are TRBV29-1 and TRBJ2-1; D unclear. Trimming took 4 bases from V and 0 from J, leaving 10 bases between them. Germline lookup yields CDR1 SQVTM and CDR2 ANQGSEA. CDR3 length: 14 residues. CDR3 residues: CSVGRLSSYNEQFF. For the CDR3, the DNA is TGCAGCGTTGGTCGTCTGAGCTCCTACAATGAGCAGTTCTTC.

The CDR3 DNA follows: TGTGCCAGCAGCTTTAATACGGGTTCCTACGAGCAGTACTTC. Its protein is CASSFNTGSYEQYF. This chain uses TRBV5-4 with TRBJ2-7, with unresolved D. V lost 2 bases, J lost 1 base, and 10 bases lay in between. The length of the CDR3 is 14 residues. The germline V gene encodes CDR1 SGHNT and CDR2 YYREEE (reference sequence).

The CDR3 loop reads CASSVPKWRARGNQPQHF. The CDR3 DNA follows: TGTGCCAGCAGTGTACCCAAGTGGAGGGCGAGGGGCAATCAGCCCCAGCATTTT. This chain uses TRBV6-1 with TRBJ1-5; the D is unclear. The CDR3 is made up of 18 amino acids. Germline V gene sequence: CDR1 MNHNS, CDR2 SASEGT. The V and J ends lost 4 bases and 2 bases respectively, with 21 bases between them.

With regard to this clone: Other DNA sequences in the same sample also yield this CDR3. The chain couples TRBV4-1 to TRBJ2-7; 8 nucleotides agree with TRBD2. V lost 0 bases, J lost 6 bases, and 10 bases stayed unmatched. Germline-derived CDR1 and CDR2 are MGHRA and YSYEKL. CDR3 length equals 16 residues. The CDR3 spells CASSQDVSGRGIEQYF. The CDR3 nucleotides read TGCGCCAGCAGCCAAGATGTGTCCGGGAGGGGAATCGAGCAGTACTTC.

The J gene is TRBJ2-2, the V gene TRBV6-5; D is perhaps TRBD2 (6 bases). Trimming left V 6 bases short and J 0 bases short, with 8 bases between. The germline CDR1 and CDR2 sequences are MNHEY and SVGAGI. This CDR3 region has 14 residues. The CDR3 region is CASRRDTNTGELFF. The CDR3 bases are TGTGCCAGCAGGCGGGATACGAACACCGGGGAGCTGTTTTTT.

CDR3 protein: CASSEGTAHNQPQHF. Written as DNA, the CDR3 is TGTGCCAGCAGTGAAGGGACAGCCCACAATCAGCCCCAGCATTTT. The chain uses TRBV2 and TRBJ1-5; tentative D call: TRBD1 (6 bases). Trimming removed 1 base from V and 3 bases from J, with 10 bases in between. The CDR3 consists of 15 residues. In germline, CDR1 is SNHLY, CDR2 FYNNEI.

The CDR3 loop is CASSIGYGNTEAFF. DNA of the CDR3: TGTGCCAGTAGTATCGGGTATGGGAACACTGAAGCTTTCTTT. The chain couples TRBV19 to TRBJ1-1; D uncertain. The CDR3 contains 14 residues. Germline loops: CDR1 LNHDA, CDR2 SQIVND (reference sequence). Trimming left V 3 bases short and J 1 base short, with 9 bases between.

This sequence joins TRBV6-2 or TRBV6-3 and TRBJ1-2; TRBD1 is a possible D gene (5 bases). V lost 2 bases and J 0 bases, leaving 22 bases between the germline ends. Germline V CDR1 and CDR2: MNHEY, SVGEGT. The CDR3 loop spans 19 amino acids. The CDR3 protein is CASSYTPHPLPGSNYGYTF. The CDR3 DNA is TGTGCCAGCAGTTACACCCCGCACCCGCTCCCAGGGTCTAACTATGGCTACACCTTC.

V gene TRBV4-2 combines with J gene TRBJ1-2; D may be TRBD1 (5 bases). The CDR3 totals 17 residues. The V end was cut by 0 bases, the J end by 2 bases, with 16 bases between. Germline assignment: CDR1 LGHNA and CDR2 YNFKEQ. The DNA for the CDR3 is TGTGCCAGCAGCCAAGATAATACAAGGGGTCAAAACTATGGCTACACCTTC. This translates into CASSQDNTRGQNYGYTF.

The chain has TRBV30 and TRBJ2-7; D uncertain. The CDR3 extends over 14 amino acids. CDR1 and CDR2 from the germline V gene are GTSNPN and SVGIG (reference sequence). V was shortened by 0 bases and J by 3 bases, with 12 bases between the two germline ends. CDR3 nucleotide sequence: TGTGCCTGGAGTGTATATGGGCATTTCTACGAGCAGTACTTC. Translated: CAWSVYGHFYEQYF.

The rearrangement links TRBV5-1 to TRBJ1-4; 12 bases fit TRBD1. The junction had 5 bases not matched to a gene; V was cut back by 0 bases and J by 8 bases. The CDR3 sequence is 16 residues long. Germline V CDR1 and CDR2: SGHRS, YFSETQ. The CDR3 nucleotides are TGCGCCAGCAGCTTGGCGGGACAGGGGGCGGGCGAAAAACTGTTTTTT. This encodes CASSLAGQGAGEKLFF. The variable domain in full, with the rest retrieved from reference TRBV5-1 and TRBJ1-4, is KAGVTQTPRYLIKTRGQQVTLSCSPISGHRSVSWYQQTPGQGLQFLFEYFSETQRNKGNFPGRFSGRQFSNSRSEMNVSTLELGDSALYLCASSLAGQGAGEKLFFGSGTQLSVL.

The chain employs TRBV10-1 and TRBJ1-2; 11 bases are shared with TRBD1. V lost 4 bases to trimming and J lost 2 bases; unmatched junction nucleotides: 9. The CDR3 length is 17 residues. Germline values: CDR1 WNHNN, CDR2 SYGVQD (reference sequence). The CDR3 bases are TGCGCCAGCAGTGGGGGGGACAGGGGGAAATCCAACTATGGCTACACCTTC. Translating it yields CASSGGDRGKSNYGYTF.

This chain connects TRBV2 to TRBJ2-1, with TRBD1 matching over 8 bases. Unmatched junction bases numbered 8, after V lost 6 bases and J lost 4 bases. This CDR3 comprises 15 residues. Germline V gene data show CDR1 as SNHLY and CDR2 as FYNNEI. CDR3 in amino acids: CASRGTGTGYNEQFF. The CDR3 region has the DNA TGTGCCAGCAGGGGGACAGGAACCGGATACAATGAGCAGTTCTTC.

This chain uses TRBV30 with TRBJ2-7; D unclear. The CDR3 consists of 12 residues. Germline CDR1 and CDR2: GTSNPN and SVGIG (reference sequence). V lost 0 bases and J lost 7, with 10 bases in between. This CDR3 reads CAWSVDTYEQYF. The CDR3 bases are TGTGCCTGGAGTGTAGACACTTATGAGCAGTACTTC.

In its sample, this clone was seen once. V usage is TRBV2 and J usage is TRBJ2-7, with a possible D match to TRBD2 (5 bases). Trimming removed 3 bases from V and 6 bases from J, with 12 bases in between. In germline, CDR1 is SNHLY, CDR2 FYNNEI. This CDR3 comprises 13 residues. CDR3 in DNA: TGTGCCAGCAGTGATCGGACGGCGGGCGAGCAGTACTTC. It translates to CASSDRTAGEQYF.

Only a few counts were recorded for this clone. The gene calls are TRBV28 and TRBJ2-3; 9 nucleotides line up with TRBD1. Trimming took 4 bases from V and 2 from J; bases not matched to a gene: 7. The CDR3 runs to 16 residues. From germline, CDR1 is MDHEN and CDR2 SYDVKM. The CDR3 region has the DNA TGTGCCAGCAGTTCCTCCGGACAGGGGAACACAGATACGCAGTATTTT. Amino acid sequence: CASSSSGQGNTDTQYF.

This clone has only a few counts. The chain uses TRBV18 and TRBJ1-2, with 9 bases that match TRBD1. In germline, CDR1 is KGHSH, CDR2 LQKENI. V lost 6 bases, J lost 14 bases, and 10 bases stayed unmatched. The CDR3 runs 12 residues. The CDR3 loop is CASSPTGGVRTF. The CDR3 nucleotides are TGTGCCAGCTCTCCCACAGGGGGCGTAAGGACCTTC.

This clone has a handful of counts. The chain recombines TRBV18 with TRBJ1-4; no reliable D call. V was cut by 6 bases and J by 4 bases, with 9 bases left in between. CDR3 size: 13 residues. Germline V gives CDR1 KGHSH, CDR2 LQKENI. CDR3 nucleotide sequence: TGTGCCAGCTCTCGCGGGAGTAATGAAAAACTGTTTTTT. Its protein is CASSRGSNEKLFF.

The genes are TRBV5-4 and TRBJ2-1; 13 nucleotides line up with TRBD2. The CDR3 is 16 residues long. Per the germline V gene, CDR1 is SGHNT and CDR2 is YYREEE (reference sequence). Unmatched junction bases numbered 8, after V lost 4 bases and J lost 7 bases. This CDR3 reads CASSKGGLAGANEQFF. For the CDR3, the DNA is TGTGCCAGCAGCAAAGGAGGACTAGCGGGGGCAAATGAGCAGTTCTTC. The full variable domain, its missing parts supplied by reference TRBV5-4 and TRBJ2-1, is ETGVTQSPTHLIKTRGQQVTLRCSSQSGHNTVSWYQQALGQGPQFIFQYYREEENGRGNFPPRFSGLQFPNYSSELNVNALELDDSALYLCASSKGGLAGANEQFFGPGTRLTVL.

CDR3 protein: CASGGFSYEQYF. CDR3 DNA: TGTGCTAGTGGCGGGTTTTCCTACGAGCAGTACTTC. The chain couples TRBV12-5 to TRBJ2-7; D gene uncertain. Germline-derived CDR1 and CDR2 are LGHNT and FRNRAP. The CDR3 is made up of 12 amino acids. Trimming left V 6 bases short and J 1 base short, with 7 bases between.